Each of the 8 T cell receptor beta chains below was sequenced from the same sample in a study of vaccination and CD4 T cells after COVID-19. The Oncomine TCR Beta short-read assay generated sequence data from the DNA of cultured CD4+ T cells. One entry per CDR3 protein, called by TCRdb with MiXCR from the PCR reads. The sample lists 15,000 to 20,000 distinct CDR3 sequences, around 40% occurring once. Their specific antigens are unknown. As for treatment: approximately nine-day PBMC culture with coronavirus spike peptide pools or control peptides (ViraFEST assay). The source material was CD4+ T cells from blood, cultured in vitro, sampled before SARS-CoV-2 vaccination. These receptors all stem from a human donor who had recovered from COVID-19.

The sample holds a few counts of this clonotype. In DNA, the CDR3 is TGTGCCAGCAGCTTAGGGGACTATCGTGGCTACACCTTC. It codes for CASSLGDYRGYTF. The V call is TRBV7-2, the J call TRBJ1-2, with a possible D match to TRBD1 (5 bases). Trimming stripped 1 base from V and 7 bases from J, with 10 bases between. The CDR3 runs 13 residues. The germline CDR1 and CDR2 sequences are SGHTA and FQGNSA.

This clonotype is medium-sized in the sample. Here the CDR3 DNA reads TGCAGTGCTAGAGATCCCCGGGCCCCGTATGGCTACACCTTC. Translated: CSARDPRAPYGYTF. V usage is TRBV20-1 and J usage is TRBJ1-2; D remains ambiguous. Per germline, CDR1 DFQATT and CDR2 SNEGSKA (reference sequence). This CDR3 comprises 14 residues. V gave up 0 bases and J gave up 5 bases, with 13 bases separating them.

This clonotype was observed once. The chain recombines TRBV19 with TRBJ2-1; D is perhaps TRBD2 (6 bases). With 6 bases removed from V and 9 bases from J, the gap between germline ends came to 9 bases. The CDR3 contains 11 residues. Germline-derived CDR1 and CDR2 are LNHDA and SQIVND (reference sequence). Here the CDR3 DNA reads TGTGCCAGTAGCGGGACTCTTGAGCAGTTCTTC. Protein product: CASSGTLEQFF.

The V gene is TRBV20-1, the J gene TRBJ2-5; the D gene is possibly TRBD2 (6 bases). Germline V gene lookup returns CDR1 DFQATT and CDR2 SNEGSKA (reference sequence). The CDR3 is 13 amino acids. V lost 5 bases, J lost 4 bases, and 14 bases lay in between. CDR3 DNA: TGCAGTGCTGCCGGGAGCCTTGGAGAGACCCAGTACTTC. Its translation: CSAAGSLGETQYF.

In this sample, this clonotype turned up a few times. The gene calls are TRBV23-1 and TRBJ1-1; no clear D gene. TRBV23-1 carries the ORF label, with uncertain function. Trimming took off 3 bases at V and 0 bases at J, with 8 bases between the two ends. This CDR3 is built from 14 residues. The CDR3 DNA is TGCGCCAGCAGTCAGCGGGCCCTGAACACTGAAGCTTTCTTT. This gives the protein CASSQRALNTEAFF.

The V and J genes are TRBV7-2 and TRBJ2-3; TRBD2 might be the D (6 bases). CDR1 is SGHTA, CDR2 FQGNSA, per germline. CDR3 size: 15 residues. With 5 bases removed from V and 4 bases from J, the gap between germline ends came to 16 bases. The CDR3 protein is CASSLHGSGSDTQYF. In DNA, the CDR3 is TGTGCCAGCAGCCTACACGGGAGTGGTTCAGATACGCAGTATTTT.

This clonotype was seen only a few times. This chain joins TRBV24-1 and TRBJ2-4; TRBD1 matches at 9 bases. V was pared by 5 bases and J by 3 bases, with 7 bases of the junction left unmatched. This CDR3 has 16 amino acids. The germline V gene encodes CDR1 KGHDR and CDR2 SFDVKD. CDR3 in amino acids: CATSGDRVVSKNIQYF. The CDR3 nucleotides are TGTGCCACCAGTGGGGACAGGGTCGTTAGCAAAAACATTCAGTACTTC.

This clonotype was seen a handful of times. This chain links TRBV6-1 with TRBJ2-5; D possibly corresponds to TRBD1 (6 bases). V dropped 6 bases and J dropped 2 bases, with 10 bases sitting between them. This CDR3 is built from 13 residues. Germline V CDR1 and CDR2: MNHNS, SASEGT. CDR3 bases: TGTGCCAGCAGCAGCAGGGGACAAGAGACCCAGTACTTC. This gives the protein CASSSRGQETQYF.